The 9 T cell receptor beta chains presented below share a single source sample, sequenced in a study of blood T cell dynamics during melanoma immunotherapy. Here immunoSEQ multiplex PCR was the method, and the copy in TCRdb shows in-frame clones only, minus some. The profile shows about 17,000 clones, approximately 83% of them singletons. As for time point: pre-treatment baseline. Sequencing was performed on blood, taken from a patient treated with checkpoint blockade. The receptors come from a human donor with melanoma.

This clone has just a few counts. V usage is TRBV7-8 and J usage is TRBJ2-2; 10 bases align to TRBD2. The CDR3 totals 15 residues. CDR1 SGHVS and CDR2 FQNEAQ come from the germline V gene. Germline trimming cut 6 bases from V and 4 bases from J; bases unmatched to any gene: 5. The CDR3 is CASRVAGGSTGELFF. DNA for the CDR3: TGTGCCAGCAGGGTAGCGGGAGGATCCACCGGGGAGCTGTTTTTT.

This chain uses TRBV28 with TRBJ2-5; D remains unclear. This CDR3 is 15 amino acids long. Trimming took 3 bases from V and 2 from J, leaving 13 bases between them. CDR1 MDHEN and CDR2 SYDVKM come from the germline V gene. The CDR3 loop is CASSFGSVRQETQYF. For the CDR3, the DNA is TGTGCCAGCAGTTTTGGGTCCGTCAGGCAAGAGACCCAGTACTTC.

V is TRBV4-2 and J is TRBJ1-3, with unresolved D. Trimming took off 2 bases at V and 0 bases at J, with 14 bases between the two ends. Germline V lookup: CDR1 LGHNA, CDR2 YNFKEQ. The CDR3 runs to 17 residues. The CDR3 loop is CASSQFVARLSGNTIYF. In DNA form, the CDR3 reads TGTGCCAGCAGCCAATTTGTGGCGCGCCTCTCTGGAAACACCATATATTTT.

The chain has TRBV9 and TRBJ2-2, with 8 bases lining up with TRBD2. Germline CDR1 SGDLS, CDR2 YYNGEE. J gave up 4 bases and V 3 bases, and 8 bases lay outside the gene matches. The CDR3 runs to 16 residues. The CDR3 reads CASSAPGLEVTGELFF. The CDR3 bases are TGTGCCAGCAGCGCACCGGGACTAGAAGTCACCGGGGAGCTGTTTTTT.

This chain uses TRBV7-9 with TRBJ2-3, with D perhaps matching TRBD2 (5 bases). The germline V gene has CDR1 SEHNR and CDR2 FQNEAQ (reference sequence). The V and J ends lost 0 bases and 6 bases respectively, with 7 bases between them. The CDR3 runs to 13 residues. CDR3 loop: CASSLAGVDTQYF. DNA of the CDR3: TGTGCCAGCAGCTTAGCGGGAGTGGATACGCAGTATTTT.

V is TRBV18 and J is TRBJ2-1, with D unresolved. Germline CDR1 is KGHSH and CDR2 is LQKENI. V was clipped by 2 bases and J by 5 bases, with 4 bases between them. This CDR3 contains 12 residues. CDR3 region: CASSPDDNEQFF. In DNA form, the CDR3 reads TGTGCCAGCTCACCAGATGACAATGAGCAGTTCTTC.

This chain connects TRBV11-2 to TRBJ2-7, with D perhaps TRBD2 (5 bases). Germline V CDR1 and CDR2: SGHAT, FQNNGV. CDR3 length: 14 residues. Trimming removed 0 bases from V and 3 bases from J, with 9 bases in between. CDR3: CASSLETTYYEQYF. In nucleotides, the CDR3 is TGTGCCAGCAGCTTAGAGACTACTTACTACGAGCAGTACTTC.

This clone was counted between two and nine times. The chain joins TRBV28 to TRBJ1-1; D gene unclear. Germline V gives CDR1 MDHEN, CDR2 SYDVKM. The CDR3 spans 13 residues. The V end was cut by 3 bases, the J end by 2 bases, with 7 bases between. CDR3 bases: TGTGCCAGCAGTTTTGATGGAAACACTGAAGCTTTCTTT. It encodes CASSFDGNTEAFF.

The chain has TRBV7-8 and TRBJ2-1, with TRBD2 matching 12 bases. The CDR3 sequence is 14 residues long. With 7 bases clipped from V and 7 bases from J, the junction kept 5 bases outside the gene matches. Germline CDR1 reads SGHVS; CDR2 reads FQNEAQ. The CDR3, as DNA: TGTGCCAGCACGGGACTAGCGGGTAATAATGAGCAGTTCTTC. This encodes CASTGLAGNNEQFF.